This TCR beta chain was obtained from a study of blood T cell repertoires in COVID-19. The repertoire was sequenced with immunoSEQ multiplex PCR; TCRdb's copy has only in-frame clones and lacks some. The sample records about 170,000 clones, 85% to 90% being singletons. The CDR3 is 12 residues long. CDR1 is SGHDT and CDR2 is YYEEEE in the germline V gene. The V gene lost 4 bases and the J gene lost 6 bases, with 7 bases spanning the gap. The clonotype was recovered from a woman between 55 and 75 years old with COVID-19, enrolled during active disease. What was sequenced was peripheral blood. The rearrangement links TRBV5-6 to TRBJ2-2; D unresolved. The CDR3 region is CASSPPSGELFF. CDR3 nucleotides: TGTGCCAGCAGCCCCCCGTCCGGGGAGCTGTTTTTT.